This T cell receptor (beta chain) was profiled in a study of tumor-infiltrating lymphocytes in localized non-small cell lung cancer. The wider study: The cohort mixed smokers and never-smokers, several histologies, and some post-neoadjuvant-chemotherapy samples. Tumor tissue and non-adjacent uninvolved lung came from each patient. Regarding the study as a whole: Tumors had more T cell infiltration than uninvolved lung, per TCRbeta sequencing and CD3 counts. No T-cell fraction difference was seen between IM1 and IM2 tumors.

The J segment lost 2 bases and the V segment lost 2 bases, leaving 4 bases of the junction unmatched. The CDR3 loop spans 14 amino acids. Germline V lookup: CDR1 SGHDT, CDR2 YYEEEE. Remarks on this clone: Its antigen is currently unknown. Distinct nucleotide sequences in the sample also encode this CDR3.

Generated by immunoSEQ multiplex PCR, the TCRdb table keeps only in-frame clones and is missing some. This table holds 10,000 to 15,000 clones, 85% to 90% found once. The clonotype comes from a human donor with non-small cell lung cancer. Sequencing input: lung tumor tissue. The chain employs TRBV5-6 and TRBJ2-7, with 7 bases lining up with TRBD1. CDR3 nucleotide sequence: TGTGCCAGCAGCTTCGACAGGGCAACCTACGAGCAGTACTTC. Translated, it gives CASSFDRATYEQYF.